Sequencing of this TCR beta chain was carried out in a study of blood T cells in healthy people across ages (dated by TCRdb to between 2014 and 2017). About the full investigation: In model experiments, template switching captured roughly one uniquely barcoded TCR beta cDNA molecule for every two T cells. Age-related changes in TCR beta repertoire diversity were measured in the study by deep sequencing normalized with unique cDNA molecular identifiers. Donors were grouped into four age groups: young (average approximately 16 years), middle-aged (39), aged (around 60) and long-lived (about 90). To avoid experimental bias, donors of different ages were distributed randomly across sequencing lanes. Two additional independent replicas of 1 million unique cDNA reads from the same blood draw were analyzed for two donors (one aged 18 to 29 and one aged 80 or older). Study-wide conclusions, independent of this receptor: As age increased, observed TCR beta diversity per million T cells dropped in a roughly linear way, and a significant reduction was already evident by age about 40. Because the CMV infection status of the donors was unknown, age-related changes in expanded clonotypes may potentially have been confounded. Compared with the aged group, the long-lived group had more naive CD4+ T cells, fewer expanded clones and increased TCR diversity, suggesting age selection. The percentage of naive T cells measured by flow cytometry correlated strongly with observed TCR beta diversity. Estimates of total diversity based on one million sequenced T cells were considered lower bounds and underestimates. Since profiling was done on bulk unsorted PBMCs, naive and antigen-experienced compartments could not be conclusively compared.

A remark on this clonotype: What antigen it recognizes has not been identified. The input lacks base qualities; no much larger clone sits a single base away.

Systemically healthy Caucasian individuals from Russia, some 40 in total and aged roughly 6 to 100 years, were included as donors. Each donor gave approximately 10 milliliters of peripheral blood, collected into EDTA-treated Vacutainer tubes. Ficoll-Paque density-gradient centrifugation was used to isolate PBMCs, with at least 6 million per sample. Trizol reagent was used to extract total RNA from the PBMCs, yielding at least 5 micrograms per sample. For every donor, an aliquot of PBMCs went through flow cytometry to measure the percentages of naive CD45RAhigh/CD27high T cells. A distance of 9 bases separates the germline ends of V and J, which lose 2 bases and 4 bases respectively. Counted from cysteine to phenylalanine, this CDR3 has 12 amino acids. Only the CDR3 portion is preserved as DNA: 36 bases, with reading frame beginning at the first base. Based on the germline V gene (reference sequence), the CDR1 and CDR2 sequences are DFQATT and SNEGSKA.

Library method: 5' RACE. Sequencing took place on an Illumina HiSeq 2500. A second 7 to 11 cycle PCR used a sample-barcoded 5' primer and a J-beta primer mix. A unique molecular identifier was introduced onto each TCR beta cDNA molecule by a template-switch 5' adaptor carrying 12 random nucleotides. At least 2.5 million CDR3-containing paired-end reads were obtained from each sample. All of the RNA was converted into first-strand cDNA using the Mint cDNA synthesis kit, with a TRBC-specific oligonucleotide serving as the primer. All cDNA was treated with uracil-DNA glycosylase and then went through a first 18-cycle PCR with the universal primers M1SS and BC2_uni_R. As for how the authors treated the data: For normalization, 1 million high-quality reads were randomly selected from each sample, with every read carrying a distinct molecular identifier. Reads sharing molecular identifiers were discarded rather than binned into consensus sequences. MiTCR, with a Q25 quality threshold and the strictest error-elimination algorithm, was used for CDR3 identification, clonotype clustering and error correction. A nonparametric unseen species model with Euler transformation was used to estimate a lower bound on total TCR beta diversity. TCRdb passed the public sequencing reads through fastp at Q25 and MiXCR, retaining productive beta sequences. Records with the same CDR3 protein are collapsed into one entry carrying the most frequent genes and DNA. It is TCRdb's table, rather than the study itself, that gives the V and J calls and clone size. The sample table lists around 990,000 distinct CDR3 sequences, roughly two fifths of them with a count of one. Around 12% of the sample is in the top ten clones.

Specimen: blood. The clonotype comes from a man younger than 30 in good health. The sequence joins TRBV20-1 to TRBJ2-7; no D segment can be confidently identified. The CDR3 has the sequence CSARRTSYEQYF. The DNA reads TGCAGTGCTAGAAGAACGTCGTACGAGCAGTACTTC.